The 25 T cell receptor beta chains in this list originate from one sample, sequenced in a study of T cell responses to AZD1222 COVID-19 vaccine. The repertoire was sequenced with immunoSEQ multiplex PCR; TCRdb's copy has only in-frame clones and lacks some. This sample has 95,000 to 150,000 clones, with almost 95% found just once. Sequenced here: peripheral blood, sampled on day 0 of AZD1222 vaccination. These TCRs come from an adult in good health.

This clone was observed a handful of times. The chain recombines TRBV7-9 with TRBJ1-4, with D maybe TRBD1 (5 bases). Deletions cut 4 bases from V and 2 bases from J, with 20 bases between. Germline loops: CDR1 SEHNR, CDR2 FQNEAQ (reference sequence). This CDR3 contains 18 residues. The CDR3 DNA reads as TGTGCCAGCAGCTCCCCGGGACTTAAGGGTCTTACTAATGAAAAACTGTTTTTT. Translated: CASSSPGLKGLTNEKLFF.

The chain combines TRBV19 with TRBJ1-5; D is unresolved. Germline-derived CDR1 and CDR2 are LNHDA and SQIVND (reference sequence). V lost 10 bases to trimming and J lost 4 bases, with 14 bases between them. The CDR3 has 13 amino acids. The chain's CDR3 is CATARGLNQPQHF. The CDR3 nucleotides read TGTGCCACCGCGCGGGGTTTGAATCAGCCCCAGCATTTT.

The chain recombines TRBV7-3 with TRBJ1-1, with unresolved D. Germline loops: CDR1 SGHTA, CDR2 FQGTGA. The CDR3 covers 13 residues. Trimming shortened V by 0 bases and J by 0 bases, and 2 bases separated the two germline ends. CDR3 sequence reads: CASSLTLNTEAFF. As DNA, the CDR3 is TGTGCCAGCAGCTTAACGCTGAACACTGAAGCTTTCTTT.

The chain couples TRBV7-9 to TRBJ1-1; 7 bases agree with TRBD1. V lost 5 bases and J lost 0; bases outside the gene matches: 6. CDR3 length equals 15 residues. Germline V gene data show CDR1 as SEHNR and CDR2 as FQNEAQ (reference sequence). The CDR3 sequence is CASSPPTGLNTEAFF. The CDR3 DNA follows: TGTGCCAGCAGCCCCCCGACAGGGCTGAACACTGAAGCTTTCTTT. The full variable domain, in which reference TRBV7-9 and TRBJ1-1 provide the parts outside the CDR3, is DTGVSQNPRHKITKRGQNVTFRCDPISEHNRLYWYRQTLGQGPEFLTYFQNEAQLEKSRLLSDRFSAERPKGSFSTLEIQRTEQGDSAMYLCASSPPTGLNTEAFFGQGTRLTVV.

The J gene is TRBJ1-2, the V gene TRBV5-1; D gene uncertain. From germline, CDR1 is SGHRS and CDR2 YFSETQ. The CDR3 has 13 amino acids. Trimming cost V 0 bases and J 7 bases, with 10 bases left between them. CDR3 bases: TGCGCCAGCAGCTTGGCCGTGGGCGGTGGCTACACCTTC. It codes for CASSLAVGGGYTF.

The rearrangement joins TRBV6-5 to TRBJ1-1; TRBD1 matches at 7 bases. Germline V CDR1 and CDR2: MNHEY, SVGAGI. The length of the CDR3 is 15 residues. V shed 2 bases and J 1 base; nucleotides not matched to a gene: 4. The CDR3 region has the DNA TGTGCCAGCAGTTACCTGGGACAGAGGAACACTGAAGCTTTCTTT. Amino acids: CASSYLGQRNTEAFF.

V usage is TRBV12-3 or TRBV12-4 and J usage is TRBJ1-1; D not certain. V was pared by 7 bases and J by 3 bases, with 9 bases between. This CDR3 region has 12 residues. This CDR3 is CASTRGDTEAFF. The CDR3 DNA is TGTGCCAGCACGCGCGGGGACACTGAAGCTTTCTTT.

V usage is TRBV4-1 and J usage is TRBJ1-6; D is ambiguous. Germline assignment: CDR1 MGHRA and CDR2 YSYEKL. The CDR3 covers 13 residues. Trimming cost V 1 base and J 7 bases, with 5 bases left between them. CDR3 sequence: CASSQAQNSPLHF. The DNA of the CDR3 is TGCGCCAGCAGCCAAGCCCAAAATTCACCCCTCCACTTT.

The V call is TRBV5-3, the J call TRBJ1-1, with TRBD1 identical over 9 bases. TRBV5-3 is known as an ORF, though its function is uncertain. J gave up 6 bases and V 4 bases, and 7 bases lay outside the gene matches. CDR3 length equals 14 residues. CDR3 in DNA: TGTGCCAGAAGCGCCTACAGGGGGCGGTCTGAAGCTTTCTTT. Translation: CARSAYRGRSEAFF.

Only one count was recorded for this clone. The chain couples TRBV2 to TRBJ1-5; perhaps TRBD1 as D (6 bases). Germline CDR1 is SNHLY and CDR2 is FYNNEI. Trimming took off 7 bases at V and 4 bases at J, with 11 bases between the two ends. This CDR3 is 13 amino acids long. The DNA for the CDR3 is TGTGCCAGCATGACAGGTCCGAATCAGCCCCAGCATTTT. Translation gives CASMTGPNQPQHF. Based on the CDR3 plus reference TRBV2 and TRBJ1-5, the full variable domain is EPEVTQTPSHQVTQMGQEVILRCVPISNHLYFYWYRQILGQKVEFLVSFYNNEISEKSEIFDDQFSVERPDGSNFTLKIRSTKLEDSAMYFCASMTGPNQPQHFGDGTRLSIL.

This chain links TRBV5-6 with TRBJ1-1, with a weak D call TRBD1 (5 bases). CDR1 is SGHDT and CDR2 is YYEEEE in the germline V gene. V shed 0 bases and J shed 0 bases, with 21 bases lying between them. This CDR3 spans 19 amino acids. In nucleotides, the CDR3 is TGTGCCAGCAGCTTGGTGGCAGGGCGCGTGCCCGCTTTGAACACTGAAGCTTTCTTT. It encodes CASSLVAGRVPALNTEAFF.

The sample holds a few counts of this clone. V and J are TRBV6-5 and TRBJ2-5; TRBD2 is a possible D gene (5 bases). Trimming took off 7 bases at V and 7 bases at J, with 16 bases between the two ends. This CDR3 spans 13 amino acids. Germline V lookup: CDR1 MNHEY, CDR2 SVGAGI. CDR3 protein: CASTAPGVRTQYF. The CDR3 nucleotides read TGTGCCAGCACCGCCCCCGGGGTTAGGACCCAGTACTTC.

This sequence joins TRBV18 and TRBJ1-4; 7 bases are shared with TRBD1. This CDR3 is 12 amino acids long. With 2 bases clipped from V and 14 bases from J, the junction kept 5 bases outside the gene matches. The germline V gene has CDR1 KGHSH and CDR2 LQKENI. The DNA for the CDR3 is TGTGCCAGCTCACCAAAAGCGGACAGGCTGTTTTTT. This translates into CASSPKADRLFF.

The CDR3 DNA sequence: TGTGCCAGCACTTTTAGTTCCGTGTCTAATGAAAAACTGTTTTTT. This encodes CASTFSSVSNEKLFF. The chain links TRBV28 to TRBJ1-4; D is unclear. The V end lost 7 bases, the J end lost 3 bases, and 15 bases lay between the germline ends. Germline V CDR1 and CDR2: MDHEN, SYDVKM. The CDR3 spans 15 residues.

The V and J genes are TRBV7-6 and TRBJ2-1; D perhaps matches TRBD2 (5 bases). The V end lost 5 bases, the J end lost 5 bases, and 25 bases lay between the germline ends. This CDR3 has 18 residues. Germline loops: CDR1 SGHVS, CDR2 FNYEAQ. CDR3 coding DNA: TGTGCCAGCAGCCTAAACCCGACACACTCGGGGTATGACAATGAGCAGTTCTTC. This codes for CASSLNPTHSGYDNEQFF.

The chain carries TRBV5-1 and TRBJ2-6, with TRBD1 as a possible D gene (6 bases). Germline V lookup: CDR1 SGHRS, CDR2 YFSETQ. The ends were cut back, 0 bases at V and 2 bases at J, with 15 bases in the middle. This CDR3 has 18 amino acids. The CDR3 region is CASSLDASRGTGANVLTF. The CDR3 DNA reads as TGCGCCAGCAGCTTGGATGCGAGCAGGGGAACTGGGGCCAACGTCCTGACTTTC.

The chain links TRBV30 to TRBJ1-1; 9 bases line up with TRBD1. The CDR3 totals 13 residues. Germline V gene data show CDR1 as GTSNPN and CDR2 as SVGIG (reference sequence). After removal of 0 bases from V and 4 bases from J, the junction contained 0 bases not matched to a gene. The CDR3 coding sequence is TGTGCCTGGAGTGTACAGGGGGCCACTGAAGCTTTCTTT. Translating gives CAWSVQGATEAFF.

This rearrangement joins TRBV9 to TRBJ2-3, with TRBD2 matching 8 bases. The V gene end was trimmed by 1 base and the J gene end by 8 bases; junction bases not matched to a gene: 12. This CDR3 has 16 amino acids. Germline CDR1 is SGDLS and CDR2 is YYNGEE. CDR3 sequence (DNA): TGTGCCAGCAGCGTATCCCATAGTAGCGGGACGGGTACGCAGTATTTT. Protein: CASSVSHSSGTGTQYF.

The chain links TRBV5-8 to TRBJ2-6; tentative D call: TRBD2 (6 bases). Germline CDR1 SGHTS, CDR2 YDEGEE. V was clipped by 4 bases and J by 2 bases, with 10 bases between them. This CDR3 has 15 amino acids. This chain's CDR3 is CASSPTGAGANVLTF. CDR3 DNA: TGTGCCAGCAGCCCGACGGGGGCTGGGGCCAACGTCCTGACTTTC.

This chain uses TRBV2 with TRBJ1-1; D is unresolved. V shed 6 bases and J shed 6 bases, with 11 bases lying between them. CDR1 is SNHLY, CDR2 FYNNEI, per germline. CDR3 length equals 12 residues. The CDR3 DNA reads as TGTGCCAGCAGGAATGATGAGGCTGAAGCTTTCTTT. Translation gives CASRNDEAEAFF.

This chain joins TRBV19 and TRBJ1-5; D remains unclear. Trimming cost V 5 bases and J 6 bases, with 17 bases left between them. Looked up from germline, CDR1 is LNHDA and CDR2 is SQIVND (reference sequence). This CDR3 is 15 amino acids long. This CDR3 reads CASSLKPREGQPQHF. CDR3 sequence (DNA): TGTGCCAGTAGTTTGAAGCCCCGGGAGGGTCAGCCCCAGCATTTT.

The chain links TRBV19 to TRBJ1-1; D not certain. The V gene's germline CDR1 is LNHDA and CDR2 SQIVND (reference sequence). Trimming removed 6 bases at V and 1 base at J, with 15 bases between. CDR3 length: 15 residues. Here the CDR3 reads CASSPTTGPNTEAFF. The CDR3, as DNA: TGTGCCAGTAGCCCGACAACCGGCCCGAACACTGAAGCTTTCTTT.

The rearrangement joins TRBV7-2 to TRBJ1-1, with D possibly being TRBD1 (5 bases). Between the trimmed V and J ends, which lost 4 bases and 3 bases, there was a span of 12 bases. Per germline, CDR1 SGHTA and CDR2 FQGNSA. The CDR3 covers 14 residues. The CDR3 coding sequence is TGTGCCAGCAGCTCCCCGGAGGGGTACACTGAAGCTTTCTTT. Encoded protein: CASSSPEGYTEAFF.

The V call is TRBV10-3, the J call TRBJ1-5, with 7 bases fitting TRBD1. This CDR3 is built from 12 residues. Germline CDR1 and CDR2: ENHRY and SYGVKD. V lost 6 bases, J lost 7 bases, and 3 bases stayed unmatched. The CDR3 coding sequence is TGTGCCATCAGCACAGGGGAACAGCCCCAGCATTTT. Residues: CAISTGEQPQHF.

CDR3 residues: CASSFGQGASYGYTF. As DNA, the CDR3 is TGTGCCAGCAGCTTCGGACAGGGGGCAAGCTATGGCTACACCTTC. This chain uses TRBV2 with TRBJ1-2; 11 nucleotides match TRBD1. The germline V gene encodes CDR1 SNHLY and CDR2 FYNNEI. The V gene end was trimmed by 6 bases and the J gene end by 4 bases; junction bases not matched to a gene: 7. The CDR3 contains 15 residues.